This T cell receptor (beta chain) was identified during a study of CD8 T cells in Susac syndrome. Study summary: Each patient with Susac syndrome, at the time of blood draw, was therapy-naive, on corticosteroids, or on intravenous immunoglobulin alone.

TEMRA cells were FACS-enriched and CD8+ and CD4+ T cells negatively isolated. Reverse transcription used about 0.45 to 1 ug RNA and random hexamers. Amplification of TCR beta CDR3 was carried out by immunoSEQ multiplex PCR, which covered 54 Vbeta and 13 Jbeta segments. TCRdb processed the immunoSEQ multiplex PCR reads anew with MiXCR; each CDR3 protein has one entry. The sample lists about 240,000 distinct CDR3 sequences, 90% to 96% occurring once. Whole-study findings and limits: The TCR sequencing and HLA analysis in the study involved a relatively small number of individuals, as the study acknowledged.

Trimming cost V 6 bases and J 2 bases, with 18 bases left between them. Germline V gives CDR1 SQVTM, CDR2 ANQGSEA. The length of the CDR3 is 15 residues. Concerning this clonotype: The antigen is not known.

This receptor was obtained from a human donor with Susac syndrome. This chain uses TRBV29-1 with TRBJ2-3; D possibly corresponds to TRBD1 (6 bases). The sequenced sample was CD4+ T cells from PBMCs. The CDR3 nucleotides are TGCAGCGTGGTTGGGGGCACCCCAGTCACAGATACGCAGTATTTT. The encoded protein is CSVVGGTPVTDTQYF.